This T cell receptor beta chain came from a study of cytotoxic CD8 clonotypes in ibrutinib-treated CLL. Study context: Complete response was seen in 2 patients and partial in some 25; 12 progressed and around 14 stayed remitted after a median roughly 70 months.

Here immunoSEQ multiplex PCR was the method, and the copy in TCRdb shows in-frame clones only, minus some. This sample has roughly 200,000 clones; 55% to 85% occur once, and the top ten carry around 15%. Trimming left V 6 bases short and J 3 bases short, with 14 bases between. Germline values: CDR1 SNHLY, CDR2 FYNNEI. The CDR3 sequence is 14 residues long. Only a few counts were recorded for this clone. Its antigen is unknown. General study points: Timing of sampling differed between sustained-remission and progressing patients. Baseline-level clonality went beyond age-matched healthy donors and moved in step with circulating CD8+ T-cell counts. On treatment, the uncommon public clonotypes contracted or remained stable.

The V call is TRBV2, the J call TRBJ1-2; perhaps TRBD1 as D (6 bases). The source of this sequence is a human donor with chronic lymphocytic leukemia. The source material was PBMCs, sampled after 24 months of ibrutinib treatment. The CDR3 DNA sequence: TGTGCCAGCAGGATGGACAGAAATCACTATGGCTACACCTTC. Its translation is CASRMDRNHYGYTF.